The following is a TCR beta chain sequence with its context. Preparation of the TCRbeta library used unique molecular identifiers. MiXCR, run by TCRdb on the PCR reads, gives a single entry per CDR3 protein. The sample consists of approximately 83,000 distinct CDR3 sequences, 9% to 15% of them appearing once. This sample is part of a study of T-cell reconstitution after alpha-beta-depleted transplantation in children. Germline CDR1 and CDR2: SGHTA and FQGTGA. The CDR3 totals 16 residues. V was pared by 5 bases and J by 0 bases, with 13 bases between. The input for sequencing was PBMCs from the stem cell graft donor, taken from the stem cell graft. This sequence was found in a human donor who donated a stem cell graft to a child with inherited bone marrow failure. This chain uses TRBV7-3 with TRBJ2-2; D is ambiguous. The CDR3 loop is CASSPSPVANTGELFF. In DNA form, the CDR3 reads TGTGCCAGCAGCCCTTCTCCCGTCGCGAACACCGGGGAGCTGTTTTTT.